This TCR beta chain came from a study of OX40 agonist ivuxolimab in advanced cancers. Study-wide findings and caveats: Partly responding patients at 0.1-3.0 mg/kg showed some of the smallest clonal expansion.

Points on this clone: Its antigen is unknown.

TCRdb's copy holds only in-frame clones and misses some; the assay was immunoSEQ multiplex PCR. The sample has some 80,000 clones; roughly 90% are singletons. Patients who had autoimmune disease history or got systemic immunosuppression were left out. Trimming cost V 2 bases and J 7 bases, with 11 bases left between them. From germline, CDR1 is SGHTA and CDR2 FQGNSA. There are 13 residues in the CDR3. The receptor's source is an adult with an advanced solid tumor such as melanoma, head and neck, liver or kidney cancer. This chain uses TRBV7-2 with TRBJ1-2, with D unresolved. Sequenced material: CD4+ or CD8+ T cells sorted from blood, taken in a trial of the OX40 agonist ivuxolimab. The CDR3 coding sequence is TGTGCCAGCAGCTTACCCGACACGGGTGGCTACACCTTC. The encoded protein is CASSLPDTGGYTF.